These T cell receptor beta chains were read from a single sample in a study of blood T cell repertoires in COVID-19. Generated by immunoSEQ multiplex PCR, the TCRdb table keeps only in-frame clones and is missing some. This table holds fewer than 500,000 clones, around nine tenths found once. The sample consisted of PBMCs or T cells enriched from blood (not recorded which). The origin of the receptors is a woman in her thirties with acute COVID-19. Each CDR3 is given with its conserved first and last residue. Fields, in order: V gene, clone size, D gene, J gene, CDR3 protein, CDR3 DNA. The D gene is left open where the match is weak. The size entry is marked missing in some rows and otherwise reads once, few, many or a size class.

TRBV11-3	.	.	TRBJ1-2	CASSPSGGWDIVYGYTF	TGTGCCAGCAGCCCCTCGGGGGGGTGGGACATCGTCTATGGCTACACCTTC
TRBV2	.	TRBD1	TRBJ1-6	CASSSSRDRAFWNSPLHF	TGTGCCAGCAGTAGTTCGAGGGACAGGGCTTTTTGGAATTCACCCCTCCACTTT
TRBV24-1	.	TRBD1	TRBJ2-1	CATRGTASYNEQFF	TGTGCCACCAGGGGGACAGCCTCTTACAATGAGCAGTTCTTC
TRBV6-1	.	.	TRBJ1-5	CASSVFLAAGGNQPQHF	TGTGCCAGCAGTGTGTTCTTGGCGGCAGGGGGCAATCAGCCCCAGCATTTT
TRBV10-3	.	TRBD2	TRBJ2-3	CAISESEVAGGYSTDTQYF	TGTGCCATCAGTGAGTCTGAAGTAGCGGGGGGCTACAGCACAGATACGCAGTATTTT
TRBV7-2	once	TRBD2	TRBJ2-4	CASSFSTSGPRQYF	TGTGCCAGCAGCTTCTCCACTAGCGGGCCAAGACAGTACTTC
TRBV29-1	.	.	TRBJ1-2	CSVGGGYGYTF	TGCAGCGTTGGGGGCGGCTATGGCTACACCTTC
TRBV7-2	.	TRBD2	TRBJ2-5	CASSFERGGPVQYF	TGTGCCAGCAGCTTTGAGCGGGGGGGCCCCGTCCAGTACTTC
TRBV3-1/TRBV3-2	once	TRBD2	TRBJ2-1	CASSQNLAGGLSLNEQFF	TGTGCCAGCAGCCAAAATCTAGCGGGGGGGCTTAGTTTAAATGAGCAGTTCTTC
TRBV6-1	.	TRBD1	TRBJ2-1	CASSDRQGHKYNEQFF	TGTGCCAGCAGTGACCGACAGGGTCATAAGTACAATGAGCAGTTCTTC
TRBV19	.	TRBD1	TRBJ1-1	CATSTGAINTEAFF	TGTGCCACCTCGACAGGGGCGATCAACACTGAAGCTTTCTTT
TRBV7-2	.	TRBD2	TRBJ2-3	CASSLQFSGGYTDTQYF	TGTGCCAGCAGCTTACAGTTTAGCGGGGGTTACACAGATACGCAGTATTTT
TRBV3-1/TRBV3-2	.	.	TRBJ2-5	CASNLRSGGPRETQYF	TGTGCCAGCAACCTCCGATCGGGGGGCCCCCGGGAGACCCAGTACTTC
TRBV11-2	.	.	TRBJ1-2	CASSLAGNGYTF	TGTGCCAGCAGCTTAGCCGGGAACGGCTACACCTTC
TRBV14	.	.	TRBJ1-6	CASMAGVGSPLHF	TGTGCCAGCATGGCAGGGGTTGGTTCACCCCTCCACTTT
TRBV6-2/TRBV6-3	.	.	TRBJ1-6	CASSIGNSPLHF	TGTGCCAGCAGTATCGGTAATTCACCCCTCCACTTT
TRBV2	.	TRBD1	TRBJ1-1	CAIQGQSNTEAFF	TGTGCCATCCAGGGACAGAGTAACACTGAAGCTTTCTTT
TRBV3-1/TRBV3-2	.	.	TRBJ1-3	CASSQAVPGSSGNTIYF	TGTGCCAGCAGCCAAGCGGTTCCTGGGAGCTCTGGAAACACCATATATTTT
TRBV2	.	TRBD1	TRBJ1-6	CASSPTGGPNNSPLHF	TGTGCCAGCAGTCCGACAGGGGGCCCAAATAATTCACCCCTCCACTTT
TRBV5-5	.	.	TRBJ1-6	CASSLPTSSYNSPLHF	TGTGCCAGCAGCTTGCCCACTAGCTCCTATAATTCACCCCTCCACTTT
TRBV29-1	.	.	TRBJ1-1	CSVGGKVNTEAFF	TGCAGCGTAGGAGGGAAAGTGAACACTGAAGCTTTCTTT
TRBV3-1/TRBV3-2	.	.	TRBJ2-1	CASSQGVSRGNEQFF	TGTGCCAGCAGCCAAGGGGTTTCAAGGGGAAATGAGCAGTTCTTC
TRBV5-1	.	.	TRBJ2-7	CASTEGAAEQYF	TGCGCCAGCACCGAAGGGGCCGCCGAGCAGTACTTC
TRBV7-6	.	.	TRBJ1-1	CASSSVGRGEAFF	TGTGCCAGCAGCTCAGTAGGACGGGGAGAAGCTTTCTTT
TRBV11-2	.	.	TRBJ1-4	CASSLDGRAANEKLFF	TGTGCCAGCAGCTTAGATGGCAGGGCAGCTAATGAAAAACTGTTTTTT
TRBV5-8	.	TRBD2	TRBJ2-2	CASSLGTRNTGELFF	TGTGCCAGCAGCTTGGGGACTAGAAACACCGGGGAGCTGTTTTTT
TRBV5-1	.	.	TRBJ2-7	CASSRGIGYEQYF	TGCGCCAGCAGTCGGGGGATCGGGTACGAGCAGTACTTC